The 25 T cell receptor beta chains in this list originate from one sample, sequenced in a study of T-cell reconstitution after alpha-beta-depleted transplantation in children. As it was prepared, the TCRbeta library received unique molecular identifiers. TCRdb re-analysed the PCR reads in MiXCR, keeping a single row per CDR3 protein. The table shows 400,000 to 500,000 distinct CDR3 sequences, with approximately 10% occurring only once. The sample was PBMCs from the stem cell graft donor, taken from the stem cell graft. Source of these receptors: a human donor who donated a stem cell graft to a child with acute myeloid leukemia.

The CDR3 sequence: CASSLAPPSGAIYEQYV. CDR3 in DNA: TGTGCCAGCAGCTTAGCTCCGCCTAGCGGGGCGATTTACGAGCAGTACGTC. The chain carries TRBV7-2 and TRBJ2-7; TRBD2 agrees at 9 bases. The CDR3 contains 17 residues. In germline, CDR1 is SGHTA, CDR2 FQGNSA. The V and J ends lost 0 bases and 4 bases, in that order; junction bases with no gene match: 10.

The chain employs TRBV20-1 and TRBJ1-1; D unresolved. This CDR3 comprises 13 residues. Germline values: CDR1 DFQATT, CDR2 SNEGSKA (reference sequence). Trimming left V 5 bases short and J 4 bases short, with 14 bases between. CDR3 loop: CSASPGVSTEAFF. CDR3 in DNA: TGCAGTGCTTCCCCCGGAGTCAGCACTGAAGCTTTCTTT.

The V call is TRBV7-2, the J call TRBJ2-7; perhaps TRBD2 as D (6 bases). Germline V gene data show CDR1 as SGHTA and CDR2 as FQGNSA. Trimming shortened V by 4 bases and J by 3 bases, and 10 bases separated the two germline ends. The CDR3 covers 13 residues. DNA of the CDR3: TGTGCCAGCAGCTCGGTTAGCGGCTACGAGCAGTACTTC. Amino acids: CASSSVSGYEQYF.

This clonotype was seen a few times. The V gene is TRBV6-5, the J gene TRBJ1-4; D possibly corresponds to TRBD1 (5 bases). V shed 2 bases and J shed 4 bases, with 14 bases lying between them. The CDR3 is 16 residues long. Germline V gives CDR1 MNHEY, CDR2 SVGAGI. As DNA, the CDR3 is TGTGCCAGCAGTTACGGAGGGCAGGGTCATAATGAAAAACTGTTTTTT. The encoded protein is CASSYGGQGHNEKLFF.

Only a few counts were recorded for this clonotype. This sequence joins TRBV5-6 and TRBJ1-1; D unclear. Germline V lookup: CDR1 SGHDT, CDR2 YYEEEE. V gave up 5 bases and J gave up 3 bases, with 11 bases separating them. The CDR3 extends over 13 amino acids. The CDR3 DNA sequence: TGTGCCAGCAGTCCCGATTGGGACACTGAAGCTTTCTTT. This gives the protein CASSPDWDTEAFF.

The chain recombines TRBV4-1 with TRBJ2-2; D is uncertain. The CDR3 consists of 17 residues. Germline V gene data show CDR1 as MGHRA and CDR2 as YSYEKL. The germline V and J ends were trimmed by 0 bases and 2 bases, with 13 bases remaining between them. The chain's CDR3 is CASSQESAWANTGELFF. The DNA of the CDR3 is TGCGCCAGCAGCCAAGAGTCGGCGTGGGCAAACACCGGGGAGCTGTTTTTT.

The rearrangement links TRBV20-1 to TRBJ2-2; D ambiguous. CDR3 size: 15 residues. Germline V gene lookup returns CDR1 DFQATT and CDR2 SNEGSKA (reference sequence). Trimming removed 3 bases at V and 1 base at J, with 12 bases between. The CDR3 DNA reads TGCAGTGCTAGCGCCGGAAACGAGAACACCGGGGAGCTGTTTTTT. This gives the protein CSASAGNENTGELFF.

In this sample, this clonotype turned up a few times. This may be a read error: a much more frequent sequence differs by one nucleotide. This sequence joins TRBV15 and TRBJ2-4; D ambiguous. This CDR3 region has 14 residues. Germline V gene lookup returns CDR1 LNHNV and CDR2 YYDKDF (reference sequence). In nucleotides, the CDR3 is TGTGCCACCAGCAGAGATTTAGACAAAAACAGTCAGTACTTC. Amino acids: CATSRDLDKNSQYF.

This clonotype appeared a few times. This chain links TRBV6-1 with TRBJ2-2; D gene unclear. V was pared by 4 bases and J by 4 bases, with 7 bases between. Germline V lookup: CDR1 MNHNS, CDR2 SASEGT. This CDR3 comprises 13 residues. The CDR3 is CASSGHLTGELFF. The CDR3 DNA reads as TGTGCCAGCAGTGGACACCTCACCGGGGAGCTGTTTTTT.

This clonotype turned up a few times. The chain couples TRBV16 to TRBJ1-6, with D unclear. CDR1 is KGHSY and CDR2 is FQNENV in the germline V gene. The germline V and J ends were trimmed by 0 bases and 10 bases, with 7 bases remaining between them. The CDR3 extends over 13 amino acids. The CDR3 DNA reads as TGTGCCAGCAGCCAATCGGAGGGCTCACCCCTCCACTTT. This gives the protein CASSQSEGSPLHF.

This clonotype was found many times. This chain connects TRBV6-1 to TRBJ2-5, with a possible D match to TRBD1 (5 bases). Trimming shortened V by 7 bases and J by 2 bases, and 17 bases separated the two germline ends. The germline gives CDR1 MNHNS, CDR2 SASEGT. The CDR3 consists of 15 residues. CDR3 sequence (DNA): TGTGCCAGCACAAAAAACCCGGACAAGCAAGAGACCCAGTACTTC. Translation gives CASTKNPDKQETQYF.

The chain joins TRBV20-1 to TRBJ2-2, with 7 positions matching TRBD1. Trimming cost V 6 bases and J 4 bases; bases outside gene matches: 8. CDR3 length: 14 residues. Germline CDR1 and CDR2: DFQATT and SNEGSKA (reference sequence). The CDR3, as DNA: TGCAGTGCACGACAGGGTACAGGCACCGGGGAGCTGTTTTTT. Its translation: CSARQGTGTGELFF.

This chain uses TRBV29-1 with TRBJ2-1; 7 bases align to TRBD2. This CDR3 is built from 13 residues. J lost 9 bases, V lost 6 bases, and 11 bases had no gene match. CDR1 is SQVTM, CDR2 ANQGSEA, per germline. CDR3 protein: CSVETGRSSEQFF. CDR3 DNA sequence: TGCAGCGTGGAAACCGGGAGGAGCAGTGAGCAGTTCTTC.

V usage is TRBV7-9 and J usage is TRBJ2-1; TRBD2 agrees at 12 bases. From germline, CDR1 is SEHNR and CDR2 FQNEAQ (reference sequence). The CDR3 length is 14 residues. The V segment lost 4 bases and the J segment 8 bases; nucleotides outside the gene matches: 3. The CDR3 region has the DNA TGTGCCAGCAGCTCCCGGACTAGCGGGGATGAGCAGTTCTTC. This gives the protein CASSSRTSGDEQFF.

This chain uses TRBV5-1 with TRBJ2-1; D unresolved. This CDR3 has 14 residues. V was clipped by 2 bases and J by 5 bases, with 11 bases between them. Germline CDR1 SGHRS, CDR2 YFSETQ. The CDR3 loop reads CASSLLSLNNEQFF. CDR3 DNA sequence: TGCGCCAGCAGCTTATTATCGCTAAACAATGAGCAGTTCTTC.

This clonotype was counted at least ten times. The chain joins TRBV4-1 to TRBJ1-1, with D hard to call. V lost 0 bases to trimming and J lost 4 bases, with 15 bases between them. Looked up from germline, CDR1 is MGHRA and CDR2 is YSYEKL. The CDR3 loop spans 16 amino acids. DNA of the CDR3: TGCGCCAGCAGCCAAGATCGGGGAGTTCGTGGCACTGAAGCTTTCTTT. Its translation is CASSQDRGVRGTEAFF.

In this sample, this clonotype turned up many times. The V gene is TRBV7-8, the J gene TRBJ2-5, with 9 bases matching TRBD1. Germline trimming cut 3 bases from V and 4 bases from J; bases unmatched to any gene: 6. This CDR3 is built from 15 residues. CDR1 and CDR2 from the germline V gene are SGHVS and FQNEAQ. CDR3 protein: CASSFGQGFGETQYF. CDR3 DNA: TGTGCCAGCAGCTTCGGACAGGGGTTTGGAGAGACCCAGTACTTC.

This clonotype was counted many times. CDR3 in DNA: TGTGCCAGCAGAAAGACAGGGGCCTACAATGAGCAGTTCTTC. This sequence encodes CASRKTGAYNEQFF. V gene TRBV12-3 or TRBV12-4 combines with J gene TRBJ2-1; 8 nucleotides agree with TRBD1. The CDR3 covers 14 residues. V lost 6 bases and J lost 2; bases outside the gene matches: 3.

This clonotype has just a few counts. The rearrangement links TRBV4-1 to TRBJ1-5; D call uncertain. This CDR3 region has 16 residues. Germline lookup yields CDR1 MGHRA and CDR2 YSYEKL. V lost 4 bases and J lost 6, with 19 bases in between. DNA for the CDR3: TGCGCCAGCAGCCGCGAGTGGGAGGGAAGGAGTCAGCCCCAGCATTTT. This gives the protein CASSREWEGRSQPQHF.

The rearrangement links TRBV29-1 to TRBJ1-2; maybe TRBD1 (5 bases). The germline CDR1 and CDR2 sequences are SQVTM and ANQGSEA. The CDR3 totals 14 residues. The V gene lost 2 bases and the J gene lost 4 bases, with 14 bases spanning the gap. The CDR3 here is CSVETRGNGYGYTF. The CDR3 DNA reads as TGCAGCGTTGAAACGAGGGGAAACGGCTATGGCTACACCTTC. Looking up the rest from reference TRBV29-1 and TRBJ1-2 gives the full variable domain: SAVISQKPSRDICQRGTSLTIQCQVDSQVTMMFWYRQQPGQSLTLIATANQGSEATYESGFVIDKFPISRPNLTFSTLTVSNMSPEDSSIYLCSVETRGNGYGYTFGSGTRLTVV.

The V and J genes are TRBV15 and TRBJ2-5, with D perhaps matching TRBD1 or TRBD2 (6 bases each). V was cut by 2 bases and J by 3 bases, with 16 bases left in between. Germline V gives CDR1 LNHNV, CDR2 YYDKDF (reference sequence). CDR3 length equals 16 residues. The CDR3 protein is CATSRPWGADEETQYF. In nucleotides, the CDR3 is TGTGCCACCAGCAGACCATGGGGGGCGGACGAAGAGACCCAGTACTTC.

The chain uses TRBV12-3 or TRBV12-4 and TRBJ1-2, with 12 bases matching TRBD1. This CDR3 spans 14 amino acids. With V trimmed by 3 bases and J by 7 bases, 3 bases remained unmatched. The CDR3 region is CASSFGTGGSGYTF. The DNA for the CDR3 is TGTGCCAGCAGTTTTGGGACAGGGGGCTCTGGCTACACCTTC.

This clonotype was seen ten or more times. The CDR3 sequence is CASSLAPTGRTQETQYF. The CDR3 DNA reads TGCGCCAGCAGCTTGGCCCCCACGGGACGGACCCAAGAGACCCAGTACTTC. The rearrangement links TRBV5-1 to TRBJ2-5; D is perhaps TRBD1 or TRBD2 (5 bases each). The germline V and J ends were trimmed by 0 bases and 1 base, with 16 bases remaining between them. CDR3 length equals 17 residues. The germline V gene has CDR1 SGHRS and CDR2 YFSETQ.

This clonotype was recorded at least ten times. This chain connects TRBV29-1 to TRBJ1-5; 11 nucleotides align to TRBD1. Trimming took 7 bases from V and 2 from J; bases not matched to a gene: 7. Germline V lookup: CDR1 SQVTM, CDR2 ANQGSEA. The CDR3 contains 15 residues. Here the CDR3 reads CSGRGQGDGNQPQHF. The CDR3 DNA reads as TGCAGCGGTAGGGGACAGGGGGATGGCAATCAGCCCCAGCATTTT.

The genes are TRBV12-3 or TRBV12-4 and TRBJ1-2; D is undetermined. The CDR3 contains 13 residues. The V end lost 3 bases, the J end lost 5 bases, and 10 bases lay between the germline ends. The CDR3 region has the DNA TGTGCCAGCAGTTTTCGGCCGACATATGGCTACACCTTC. Amino acid sequence: CASSFRPTYGYTF.